These 12 T cell receptor beta chains share one sample of origin, sequenced in a study of cytomegalovirus exposure and HLA in healthy donors. Primers: 60 Vbeta forward and 13 Jbeta reverse. Here immunoSEQ multiplex PCR was the method, and the copy in TCRdb shows in-frame clones only, minus some. Here the sample spans 130,000 to 150,000 clones, 72% being singletons. The sample comprised PBMCs. The receptors originated from a man in his forties or fifties in good health and CMV-seronegative.

The V gene is TRBV10-3, the J gene TRBJ2-3, with 9 bases matching TRBD1. The CDR3 is made up of 16 amino acids. Germline values: CDR1 ENHRY, CDR2 SYGVKD. V gave up 2 bases and J gave up 0 bases; unmatched junction bases: 3. The CDR3 nucleotides read TGTGCCATCAGTGAGCTTGGGACAGGGAGCACAGATACGCAGTATTTT. This codes for CAISELGTGSTDTQYF.

J is TRBJ2-3 and V is TRBV28, with 7 bases that match TRBD2. The CDR3 is 16 residues long. Per the germline V gene, CDR1 is MDHEN and CDR2 is SYDVKM. Trimming took 6 bases from V and 2 from J; bases not matched to a gene: 11. The CDR3 sequence is CASRPGASGFTDTQYF. CDR3 coding DNA: TGTGCCAGCAGGCCCGGGGCTAGCGGATTCACAGATACGCAGTATTTT.

This clone was found a few times. The gene calls are TRBV5-8 and TRBJ2-7, with 7 nucleotides matching TRBD1. V lost 4 bases to trimming and J lost 2 bases; unmatched junction nucleotides: 6. This CDR3 comprises 14 residues. Germline CDR1 SGHTS, CDR2 YDEGEE. The CDR3 sequence: CASSRDSGTYEQYF. The CDR3 nucleotides read TGTGCCAGCAGCAGGGACAGTGGAACCTACGAGCAGTACTTC.

This chain uses TRBV19 with TRBJ2-7, with D possibly matching TRBD2 (6 bases). The CDR3 has 14 residues. V dropped 4 bases and J dropped 3 bases, with 13 bases sitting between them. CDR1 LNHDA and CDR2 SQIVND come from the germline V gene (reference sequence). CDR3 in amino acids: CASSRGGRVYEQYF. In DNA, the CDR3 is TGTGCCAGTAGTAGGGGAGGAAGAGTCTACGAGCAGTACTTC.

V usage is TRBV5-1 and J usage is TRBJ2-7; 9 bases are shared with TRBD2. This CDR3 has 14 amino acids. V lost 2 bases and J lost 5; bases outside the gene matches: 5. CDR1 and CDR2 from the germline V gene are SGHRS and YFSETQ. The CDR3 is CASSFGTSWDEQYF. In nucleotides, the CDR3 is TGCGCCAGCAGCTTTGGGACTAGCTGGGACGAGCAGTACTTC.

This chain links TRBV9 with TRBJ1-1, with D perhaps TRBD1 (5 bases). The CDR3 is 15 residues long. V gave up 1 base and J gave up 4 bases, with 14 bases separating them. Germline loops: CDR1 SGDLS, CDR2 YYNGEE. The CDR3 here is CASSVIGGSGTEAFF. CDR3 sequence (DNA): TGTGCCAGCAGCGTAATCGGGGGTAGTGGCACTGAAGCTTTCTTT.

The chain couples TRBV27 to TRBJ2-1; 7 bases map to TRBD1. After removal of 6 bases from V and 6 bases from J, the junction contained 5 bases not matched to a gene. Germline-derived CDR1 and CDR2 are MNHEY and SMNVEV (reference sequence). The CDR3 spans 13 residues. In nucleotides, the CDR3 is TGTGCCAGCAGCCTAGGGACAGCCAATGAGCAGTTCTTC. This encodes CASSLGTANEQFF.

The chain links TRBV9 to TRBJ1-4, with a tentative D call TRBD1 (5 bases). With 6 bases removed from V and 0 bases from J, the gap between germline ends came to 9 bases. Germline V gene data show CDR1 as SGDLS and CDR2 as YYNGEE. This CDR3 region has 14 residues. CDR3 bases: TGTGCCAGCAACCAGGGTGCAACTAATGAAAAACTGTTTTTT. Encoded protein: CASNQGATNEKLFF.

The chain joins TRBV7-2 to TRBJ2-2; 8 bases align to TRBD2. CDR1 and CDR2 from the germline V gene are SGHTA and FQGNSA. The CDR3 is made up of 16 amino acids. Trimming took 6 bases from V and 0 from J; bases not matched to a gene: 6. CDR3 bases: TGTGCCAGCAGTTGGACTAGCACGACGAACACCGGGGAGCTGTTTTTT. Amino acids: CASSWTSTTNTGELFF. The full variable domain, rest sourced from reference TRBV7-2 and TRBJ2-2, is GAGVSQSPSNKVTEKGKDVELRCDPISGHTALYWYRQSLGQGLEFLIYFQGNSAPDKSGLPSDRFSAERTGGSVSTLTIQRTQQEDSAVYLCASSWTSTTNTGELFFGEGSRLTVL.

This chain uses TRBV27 with TRBJ2-7, with TRBD2 matching over 11 bases. The CDR3 runs to 15 residues. Trimming took 5 bases from V and 2 from J; bases not matched to a gene: 5. From germline, CDR1 is MNHEY and CDR2 SMNVEV (reference sequence). The CDR3 bases are TGTGCCAGCAGTAAAGTTAGCGGGGGGGCCTACGAGCAGTACTTC. This codes for CASSKVSGGAYEQYF.

The rearrangement links TRBV19 to TRBJ2-7, with D perhaps matching TRBD1 (6 bases). Trimming pared 6 bases from V and 0 bases from J, leaving 12 bases between. Germline CDR1 LNHDA, CDR2 SQIVND (reference sequence). The CDR3 length is 14 residues. Written as DNA, the CDR3 is TGTGCCAGTAGGCTGAGGGGGAGCTCCTACGAGCAGTACTTC. Protein product: CASRLRGSSYEQYF.

V is TRBV6-5 and J is TRBJ2-7; 9 bases map to TRBD1. From germline, CDR1 is MNHEY and CDR2 SVGAGI. This CDR3 region has 14 residues. Unmatched junction bases numbered 4, after V lost 7 bases and J lost 0 bases. The CDR3 DNA is TGTGCCAGCACTCGGGACAGGGACTCCTACGAGCAGTACTTC. Encoded protein: CASTRDRDSYEQYF.